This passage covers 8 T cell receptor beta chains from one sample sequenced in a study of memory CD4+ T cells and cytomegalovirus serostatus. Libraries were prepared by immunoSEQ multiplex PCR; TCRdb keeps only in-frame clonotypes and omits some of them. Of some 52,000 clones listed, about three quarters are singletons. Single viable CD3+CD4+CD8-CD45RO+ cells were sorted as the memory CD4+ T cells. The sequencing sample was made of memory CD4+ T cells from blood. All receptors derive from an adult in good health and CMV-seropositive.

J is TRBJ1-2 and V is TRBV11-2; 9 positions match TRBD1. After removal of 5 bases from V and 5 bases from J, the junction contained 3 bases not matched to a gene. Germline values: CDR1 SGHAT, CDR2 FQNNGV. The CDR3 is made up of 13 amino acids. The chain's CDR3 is CASSHGTGYGYTF. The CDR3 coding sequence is TGTGCCAGCAGCCACGGGACAGGGTATGGCTACACCTTC. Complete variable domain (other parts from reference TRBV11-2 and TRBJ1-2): EAGVAQSPRYKIIEKRQSVAFWCNPISGHATLYWYQQILGQGPKLLIQFQNNGVVDDSQLPKDRFSAERLKGVDSTLKIQPAKLEDSAVYLCASSHGTGYGYTFGSGTRLTVV.

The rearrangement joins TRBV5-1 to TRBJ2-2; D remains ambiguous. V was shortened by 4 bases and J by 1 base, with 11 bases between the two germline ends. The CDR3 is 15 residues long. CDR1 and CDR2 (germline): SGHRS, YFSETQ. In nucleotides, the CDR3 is TGCGCCAGCAGCCAAAGGGTGGGGAACACCGGGGAGCTGTTTTTT. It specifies CASSQRVGNTGELFF.

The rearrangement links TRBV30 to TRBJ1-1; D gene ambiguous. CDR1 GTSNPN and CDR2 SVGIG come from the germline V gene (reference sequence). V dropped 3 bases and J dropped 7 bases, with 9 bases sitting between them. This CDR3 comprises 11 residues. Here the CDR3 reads CAWRLGLEAFF. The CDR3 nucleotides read TGTGCCTGGAGACTGGGCCTTGAAGCTTTCTTT.

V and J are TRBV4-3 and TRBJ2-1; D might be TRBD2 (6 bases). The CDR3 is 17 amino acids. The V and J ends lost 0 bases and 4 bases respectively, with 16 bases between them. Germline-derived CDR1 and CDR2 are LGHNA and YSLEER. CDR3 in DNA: TGCGCCAGCAGCCAAGAAGTACGGAGGGCCCCGTACAATGAGCAGTTCTTC. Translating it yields CASSQEVRRAPYNEQFF.

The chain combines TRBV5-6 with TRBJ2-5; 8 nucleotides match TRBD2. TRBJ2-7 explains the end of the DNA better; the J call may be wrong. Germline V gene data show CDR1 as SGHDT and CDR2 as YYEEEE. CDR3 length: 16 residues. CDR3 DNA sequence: TGTGCCAGCAGCTCATATAGCGGGGCTGTAGCCTACGAGCAGTACTTC. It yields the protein CASSSYSGAVAYEQYF.

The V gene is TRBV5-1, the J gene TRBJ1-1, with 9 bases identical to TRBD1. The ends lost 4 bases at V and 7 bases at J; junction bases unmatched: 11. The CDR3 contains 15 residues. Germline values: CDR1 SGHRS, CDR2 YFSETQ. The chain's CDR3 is CASSQRTGERGEAFF. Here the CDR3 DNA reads TGCGCCAGCAGCCAACGGACAGGGGAGCGGGGTGAAGCTTTCTTT.

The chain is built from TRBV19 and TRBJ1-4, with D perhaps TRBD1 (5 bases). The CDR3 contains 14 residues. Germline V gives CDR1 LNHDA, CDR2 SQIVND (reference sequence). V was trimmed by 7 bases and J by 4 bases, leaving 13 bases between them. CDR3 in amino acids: CASKATASNEKLFF. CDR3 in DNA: TGTGCCAGTAAGGCGACAGCAAGTAATGAAAAACTGTTTTTT.

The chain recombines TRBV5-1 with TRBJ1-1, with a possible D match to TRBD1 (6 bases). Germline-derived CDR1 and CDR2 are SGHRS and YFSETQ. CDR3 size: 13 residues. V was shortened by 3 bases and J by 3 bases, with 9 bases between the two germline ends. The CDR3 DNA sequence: TGCGCCAGCAGCTCACAGGGACACACTGAAGCTTTCTTT. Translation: CASSSQGHTEAFF.